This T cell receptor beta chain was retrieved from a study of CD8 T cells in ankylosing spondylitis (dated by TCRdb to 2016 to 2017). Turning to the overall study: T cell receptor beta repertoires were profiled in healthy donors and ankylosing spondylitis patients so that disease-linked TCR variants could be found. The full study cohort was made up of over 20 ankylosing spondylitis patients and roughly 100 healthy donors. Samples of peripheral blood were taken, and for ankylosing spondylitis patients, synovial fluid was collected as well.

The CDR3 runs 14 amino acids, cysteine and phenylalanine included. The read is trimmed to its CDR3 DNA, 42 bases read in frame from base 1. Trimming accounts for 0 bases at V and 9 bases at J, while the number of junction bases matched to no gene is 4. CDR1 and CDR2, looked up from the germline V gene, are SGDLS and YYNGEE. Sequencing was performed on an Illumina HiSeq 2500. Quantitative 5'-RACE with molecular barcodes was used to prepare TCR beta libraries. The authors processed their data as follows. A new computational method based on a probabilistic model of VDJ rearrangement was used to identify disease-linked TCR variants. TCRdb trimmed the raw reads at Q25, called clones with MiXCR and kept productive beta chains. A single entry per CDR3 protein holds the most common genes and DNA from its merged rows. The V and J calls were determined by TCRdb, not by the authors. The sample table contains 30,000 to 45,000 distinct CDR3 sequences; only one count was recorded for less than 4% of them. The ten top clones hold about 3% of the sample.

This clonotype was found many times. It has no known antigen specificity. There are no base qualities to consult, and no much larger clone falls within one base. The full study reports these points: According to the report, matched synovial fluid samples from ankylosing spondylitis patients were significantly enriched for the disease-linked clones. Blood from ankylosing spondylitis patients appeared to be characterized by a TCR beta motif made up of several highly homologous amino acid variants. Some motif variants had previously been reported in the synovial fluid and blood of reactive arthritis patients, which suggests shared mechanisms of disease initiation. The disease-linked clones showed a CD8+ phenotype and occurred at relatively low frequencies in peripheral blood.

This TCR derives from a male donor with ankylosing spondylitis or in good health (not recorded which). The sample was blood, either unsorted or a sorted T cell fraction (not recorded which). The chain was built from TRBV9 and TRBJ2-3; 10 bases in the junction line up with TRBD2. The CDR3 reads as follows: CASSVGASGGTQYF. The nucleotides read TGTGCCAGCAGCGTAGGGGCTAGCGGGGGAACGCAGTATTTT.